Listed below are T cell receptor beta chains from one sample, sequenced in a study of CD8 T cells in Susac syndrome. TCRdb fed the immunoSEQ multiplex PCR reads into MiXCR, producing one record per CDR3 protein. The sample lists around 300,000 distinct CDR3 sequences; about nine tenths were seen once. The sequenced sample was CD8+ T cells from PBMCs. Receptors were obtained from a human donor with multiple sclerosis. CDR3s include the opening cysteine and the closing phenylalanine or tryptophan. The order of the fields is J gene, clone size, D gene, V gene, CDR3 protein, CDR3 DNA. The D gene is left open where the match is weak. Rows give clone size only sometimes, using once, few, many, or a class for an expanded clone.

J gene: TRBJ2-3; clone size: NA; D gene: NA; V gene: TRBV6-2/TRBV6-3; CDR3 protein: CASSYKQWEGLDTQYF; CDR3 DNA: TGTGCCAGCAGTTACAAACAGTGGGAAGGTCTGGATACGCAGTATTTT
J gene: TRBJ2-2; clone size: NA; D gene: NA; V gene: TRBV7-2; CDR3 protein: CASSPGSFTGELFF; CDR3 DNA: TGTGCCAGCAGCCCCGGGTCCTTCACCGGGGAGCTGTTTTTT
J gene: TRBJ1-5; clone size: once; D gene: NA; V gene: TRBV4-1; CDR3 protein: CASSSRDGSNQPQHF; CDR3 DNA: TGCGCCAGCAGTTCCCGGGACGGTAGCAATCAGCCCCAGCATTTT
J gene: TRBJ2-1; clone size: NA; D gene: NA; V gene: TRBV27; CDR3 protein: CASGDGVSSYNEQFF; CDR3 DNA: TGTGCCAGCGGAGACGGGGTTAGCTCCTACAATGAGCAGTTCTTC
J gene: TRBJ2-3; clone size: NA; D gene: NA; V gene: TRBV12-3/TRBV12-4; CDR3 protein: CASSLIAAGPDTQYF; CDR3 DNA: TGTGCCAGCAGTTTAATCGCAGCTGGGCCAGATACGCAGTATTTT
J gene: TRBJ2-5; clone size: NA; D gene: TRBD1; V gene: TRBV12-3/TRBV12-4; CDR3 protein: CASRGQEETQYF; CDR3 DNA: TGTGCCAGCAGAGGACAGGAAGAGACCCAGTACTTC
J gene: TRBJ2-5; clone size: NA; D gene: NA; V gene: TRBV20-1; CDR3 protein: CSARDSGSAETQYF; CDR3 DNA: TGCAGTGCTAGAGATTCCGGCAGCGCGGAGACCCAGTACTTC
J gene: TRBJ2-7; clone size: NA; D gene: TRBD2; V gene: TRBV6-2/TRBV6-3; CDR3 protein: CASMPSGNEQYF; CDR3 DNA: TGTGCCAGCATGCCTAGCGGGAACGAGCAGTACTTC
J gene: TRBJ1-6; clone size: NA; D gene: NA; V gene: TRBV29-1; CDR3 protein: CSVADRSNSPLHF; CDR3 DNA: TGCAGCGTTGCGGACAGAAGTAATTCACCCCTCCACTTT
J gene: TRBJ2-7; clone size: NA; D gene: TRBD2; V gene: TRBV4-3; CDR3 protein: CASSQWGGDYEQYF; CDR3 DNA: TGCGCCAGCAGCCAGTGGGGGGGGGACTACGAGCAGTACTTC
J gene: TRBJ2-7; clone size: few; D gene: NA; V gene: TRBV14; CDR3 protein: CASSQDRTATYEQYF; CDR3 DNA: TGTGCCAGCAGCCAAGATAGGACAGCTACTTACGAGCAGTACTTC
J gene: TRBJ1-1; clone size: once; D gene: TRBD1; V gene: TRBV7-2; CDR3 protein: CASSLATGTVGMNTEAFF; CDR3 DNA: TGTGCCAGCAGCTTAGCTACCGGGACAGTGGGTATGAACACTGAAGCTTTCTTT
J gene: TRBJ2-5; clone size: NA; D gene: TRBD1; V gene: TRBV28; CDR3 protein: CASTPGDRPETQYF; CDR3 DNA: TGTGCCAGCACCCCCGGGGACAGGCCGGAGACCCAGTACTTC
J gene: TRBJ1-4; clone size: few; D gene: NA; V gene: TRBV7-9; CDR3 protein: CASSLEWGELFF; CDR3 DNA: TGTGCCAGCAGCTTAGAGTGGGGGGAACTGTTTTTT
J gene: TRBJ2-1; clone size: NA; D gene: NA; V gene: TRBV3-1; CDR3 protein: CASSQDTQSGNNRLF; CDR3 DNA: TGTGCCAGCAGCCAAGATACCCAGTCGGGGAACAATCGACTCTTC
J gene: TRBJ2-2; clone size: NA; D gene: NA; V gene: TRBV15; CDR3 protein: CATSSYPEAGELFF; CDR3 DNA: TGTGCCACCAGCAGTTACCCCGAGGCCGGGGAGCTGTTTTTT
J gene: TRBJ2-2; clone size: NA; D gene: TRBD2; V gene: TRBV6-1; CDR3 protein: CASSLGTSGPNTGELFF; CDR3 DNA: TGTGCCAGCAGCCTCGGGACTAGCGGGCCGAACACCGGGGAGCTGTTTTTT